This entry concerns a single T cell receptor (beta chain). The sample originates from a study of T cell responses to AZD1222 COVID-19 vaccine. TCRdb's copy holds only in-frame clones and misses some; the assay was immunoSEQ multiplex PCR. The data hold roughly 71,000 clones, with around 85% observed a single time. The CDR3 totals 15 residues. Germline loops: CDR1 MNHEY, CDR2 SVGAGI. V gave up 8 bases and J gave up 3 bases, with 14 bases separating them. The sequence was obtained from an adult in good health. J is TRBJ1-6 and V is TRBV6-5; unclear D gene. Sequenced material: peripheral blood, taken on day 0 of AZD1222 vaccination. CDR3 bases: TGTGCCAGCTCCCTCCGGTTGGGCTATAATTCACCCCTCCACTTT. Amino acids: CASSLRLGYNSPLHF.